This passage covers 20 T cell receptor beta chains from one sample sequenced in a study of Ad26.COV2.S vaccination and SARS-CoV-2 variants. The table came from immunoSEQ multiplex PCR; TCRdb's copy has only in-frame clones and leaves some out. The sample yields approximately 350,000 clones, around four fifths seen once. Treatment: approximately 18 received Ad26.COV2.S at low or high dose, single or two shots; several received placebo; per-sample allocation not given. Sample collection was performed on day 63 after the first vaccine or placebo injection. This sample comprised peripheral blood, obtained in a trial of Ad26.COV2.S vaccine versus placebo. The receptors shown here come from a person between 18 and 65 years old who received the Ad26.COV2.S COVID-19 vaccine or a placebo.

The gene calls are TRBV4-1 and TRBJ2-7; D is uncertain. This CDR3 region has 14 residues. V was clipped by 2 bases and J by 1 base, with 9 bases between them. Per germline, CDR1 MGHRA and CDR2 YSYEKL. The CDR3 DNA reads TGCGCCAGCAGCCAACCTTCAGAGTCCTACGAGCAGTACTTC. As protein: CASSQPSESYEQYF.

The table lists this clone with a few counts. The rearrangement uses TRBV20-1 and TRBJ2-7; perhaps TRBD1 as D (5 bases). The CDR3 covers 11 residues. The germline gives CDR1 DFQATT, CDR2 SNEGSKA (reference sequence). Trimming removed 6 bases at V and 2 bases at J, with 8 bases between. Written as DNA, the CDR3 is TGCAGTGCAGGCAGGGCCTACGAGCAGTACTTC. Amino acid sequence: CSAGRAYEQYF.

This clone was seen just once. The chain combines TRBV28 with TRBJ2-5; possible D gene TRBD2, 6 bases. The CDR3 contains 14 residues. V was shortened by 5 bases and J by 6 bases, with 16 bases between the two germline ends. Germline V gene lookup returns CDR1 MDHEN and CDR2 SYDVKM. The CDR3 DNA follows: TGTGCCAGCAGTCCTTCCCGGGGGTTGAAGACCCAGTACTTC. Protein product: CASSPSRGLKTQYF.

The J gene is TRBJ1-1, the V gene TRBV4-3; D is unclear. V dropped 4 bases and J dropped 2 bases, with 14 bases sitting between them. The CDR3 spans 15 residues. Germline V gene data show CDR1 as LGHNA and CDR2 as YSLEER. CDR3 nucleotides: TGCGCCAGCAGCCCCGCGCCATACGCCAACACTGAAGCTTTCTTT. Its translation: CASSPAPYANTEAFF.

CDR3 amino acids: CASSQDPYGYTF. CDR3 nucleotides: TGCGCCAGCAGCCAAGACCCGTATGGCTACACCTTC. V is TRBV5-1 and J is TRBJ1-2; D call uncertain. The CDR3 loop spans 12 amino acids. Germline loops: CDR1 SGHRS, CDR2 YFSETQ. Trimming pared 4 bases from V and 5 bases from J, leaving 9 bases between.

The sample holds a few counts of this clone. The J gene is TRBJ1-5, the V gene TRBV13; the D gene is possibly TRBD1 (5 bases). The ends were cut back, 4 bases at V and 7 bases at J, with 11 bases in the middle. CDR3 length: 13 amino acids. The germline V gene has CDR1 PRHDT and CDR2 FYEKMQ (reference sequence). CDR3 sequence (DNA): TGTGCCAGCAGCTGGGGGGAGGGCCAGCCCCAGCATTTT. Translating gives CASSWGEGQPQHF.

This clone was detected many times. This chain links TRBV7-9 with TRBJ1-2; no clear D gene. With 1 base removed from V and 3 bases from J, the gap between germline ends came to 6 bases. Germline lookup yields CDR1 SEHNR and CDR2 FQNEAQ (reference sequence). The CDR3 spans 13 residues. The DNA of the CDR3 is TGTGCCAGCAGCTTAGGCGTGGACTATGGCTACACCTTC. This encodes CASSLGVDYGYTF.

The rearrangement joins TRBV5-6 to TRBJ2-7; D possibly corresponds to TRBD1 (6 bases). The germline V gene has CDR1 SGHDT and CDR2 YYEEEE. The length of the CDR3 is 14 residues. The germline V and J ends were trimmed by 4 bases and 3 bases, with 14 bases remaining between them. The CDR3 sequence: CASSPGTINYEQYF. CDR3 sequence (DNA): TGTGCCAGCAGCCCCGGGACAATAAACTACGAGCAGTACTTC.

In this sample, this clone turned up a few times. The chain is built from TRBV9 and TRBJ1-2; 8 positions match TRBD1. The J segment lost 4 bases and the V segment lost 1 base, leaving 6 bases of the junction unmatched. The germline V gene has CDR1 SGDLS and CDR2 YYNGEE. CDR3 size: 15 residues. The CDR3 sequence: CASSVMDRESYGYTF. In DNA form, the CDR3 reads TGTGCCAGCAGCGTAATGGACAGGGAATCCTATGGCTACACCTTC.

The rearrangement joins TRBV7-9 to TRBJ2-7; a possible D gene is TRBD2 (6 bases). Trimming stripped 1 base from V and 0 bases from J, with 13 bases between. Germline CDR1 is SEHNR and CDR2 is FQNEAQ (reference sequence). The CDR3 contains 16 residues. The CDR3 protein is CASSLVRTTLSYEQYF. In DNA, the CDR3 is TGTGCCAGCAGCTTAGTAAGGACTACCCTCTCCTACGAGCAGTACTTC. The full variable domain, rest sourced from reference TRBV7-9 and TRBJ2-7, is DTGVSQNPRHKITKRGQNVTFRCDPISEHNRLYWYRQTLGQGPEFLTYFQNEAQLEKSRLLSDRFSAERPKGSFSTLEIQRTEQGDSAMYLCASSLVRTTLSYEQYFGPGTRLTVT.

This clone appeared a few times. The gene calls are TRBV2 and TRBJ2-1; 7 bases agree with TRBD1. Trimming cost V 5 bases and J 2 bases; bases outside gene matches: 3. The germline V gene encodes CDR1 SNHLY and CDR2 FYNNEI. The CDR3 contains 14 residues. This chain's CDR3 is CASSRDSTYNEQFF. DNA of the CDR3: TGTGCCAGCAGTCGGGACAGTACCTACAATGAGCAGTTCTTC.

This clone was found a few times. The CDR3 coding sequence is TGTGCCAGCTCACCTTCCGGGACAGCTAATGAAAAACTGTTTTTT. Protein: CASSPSGTANEKLFF. The chain is built from TRBV18 and TRBJ1-4; 7 nucleotides align to TRBD1. CDR3 length: 15 amino acids. Unmatched junction bases numbered 4, after V lost 3 bases and J lost 3 bases. The germline gives CDR1 KGHSH, CDR2 LQKENI.

The V and J genes are TRBV15 and TRBJ2-7, with 13 bases fitting TRBD2. V lost 0 bases and J lost 5; bases outside the gene matches: 7. The CDR3 sequence is 17 residues long. Germline loops: CDR1 LNHNV, CDR2 YYDKDF (reference sequence). The CDR3 spells CATSRDHGLAGVNEQYF. CDR3 sequence (DNA): TGTGCCACCAGCAGAGATCATGGACTAGCGGGAGTAAACGAGCAGTACTTC.

This clone was found a few times. The chain recombines TRBV2 with TRBJ2-7; D is perhaps TRBD2 (7 bases). Germline V lookup: CDR1 SNHLY, CDR2 FYNNEI. V was pared by 2 bases and J by 2 bases, with 13 bases between. The CDR3 contains 15 residues. CDR3 amino acids: CASSEMWGGPYEQYF. The DNA for the CDR3 is TGTGCCAGCAGTGAAATGTGGGGGGGGCCCTACGAGCAGTACTTC.

The gene calls are TRBV27 and TRBJ1-2; D is ambiguous. V gave up 5 bases and J gave up 6 bases, with 25 bases separating them. CDR3 length equals 17 residues. Germline values: CDR1 MNHEY, CDR2 SMNVEV (reference sequence). The CDR3 spells CASSRSRFLLLGDGYTF. In DNA form, the CDR3 reads TGTGCCAGCAGTCGCTCCCGTTTTCTCTTGTTAGGCGATGGCTACACCTTC.

The gene calls are TRBV5-1 and TRBJ1-4; tentatively, D is TRBD1 (5 bases). V lost 5 bases and J lost 8, with 16 bases in between. The CDR3 is 14 residues long. Looked up from germline, CDR1 is SGHRS and CDR2 is YFSETQ. This chain's CDR3 is CASSPPGPSEKLFF. The CDR3 bases are TGCGCCAGCAGTCCCCCAGGGCCTTCGGAAAAACTGTTTTTT.

In this sample, this clone turned up a few times. The genes are TRBV10-1 and TRBJ1-4; D perhaps matches TRBD1 (5 bases). Germline CDR1 reads WNHNN; CDR2 reads SYGVQD (reference sequence). This CDR3 spans 15 amino acids. V lost 7 bases, J lost 4 bases, and 16 bases lay in between. CDR3: CASIYQGAFNEKLFF. CDR3 coding DNA: TGCGCCAGCATTTACCAGGGCGCGTTTAATGAAAAACTGTTTTTT.

The chain carries TRBV6-5 and TRBJ1-2; TRBD1 matches at 12 bases. Germline CDR1 is MNHEY and CDR2 is SVGAGI. The CDR3 runs 15 residues. Trimming at V came to 6 bases and at J to 8 bases, leaving 10 bases not matched to a gene. In nucleotides, the CDR3 is TGTGCCAGCAGCCACTCCGGGACAGGGGGCCGCGGCTACACCTTC. Translation gives CASSHSGTGGRGYTF.

The V call is TRBV7-3, the J call TRBJ1-1; D ambiguous. V gave up 5 bases and J gave up 1 base, with 8 bases separating them. The V gene's germline CDR1 is SGHTA and CDR2 FQGTGA. CDR3 length: 13 residues. The CDR3 sequence is CASSLTTNTEAFF. DNA of the CDR3: TGTGCCAGCAGCCTCACCACGAACACTGAAGCTTTCTTT.

This chain joins TRBV24-1 and TRBJ2-7, with a weak D call TRBD1 (5 bases). CDR3 length: 18 amino acids. The germline V gene has CDR1 KGHDR and CDR2 SFDVKD. Trimming cost V 2 bases and J 2 bases, with 21 bases left between them. CDR3 DNA: TGTGCCACCAGTGATTGGGGTAGGGGCGGATTCCCGACCTACGAGCAGTACTTC. Amino acids: CATSDWGRGGFPTYEQYF.